This TCR beta chain originates from a study of tumor-infiltrating lymphocytes in oesophageal squamous cell carcinoma. Germline lookup yields CDR1 SGHTA and CDR2 FQGNSA. The CDR3 consists of 15 residues. TCRdb re-called the PCR reads with MiXCR, one entry per CDR3 protein. Of 9,500 to 15,000 distinct CDR3 sequences listed, 50% to 60% are singletons. Sample: esophageal tumor tissue. V and J are TRBV7-2 and TRBJ2-5, with 7 bases fitting TRBD2. The J call is doubtful: the DNA matches TRBJ2-1 better. The origin of this receptor is a female donor with esophageal squamous cell carcinoma. Here the CDR3 reads CASSRYGRSYNEQFF. As DNA, the CDR3 is TGTGCCAGCAGCAGGTACGGGAGGTCTTACAATGAGCAGTTCTTC.